Sequencing of this T cell receptor (beta chain) was carried out in a study of cytomegalovirus exposure and HLA in healthy donors. A multiplex PCR was run with 60 Vbeta primers and 13 Jbeta primers. Some clones are missing from TCRdb's copy, which holds only in-frame ones; the method was immunoSEQ multiplex PCR. The sample holds more than 100,000 clones, 50% to 75% seen once. The CDR3 has 16 residues. The V end lost 6 bases, the J end lost 1 base, and 16 bases lay between the germline ends. Germline loops: CDR1 MDHEN, CDR2 SYDVKM. The sample comprised PBMCs. The chain is built from TRBV28 and TRBJ2-1; D call uncertain. The receptor comes from a woman aged 40 to 49 in good health and CMV-seropositive. This CDR3 is CASSSDTPGSYNEQFF. The CDR3, as DNA: TGTGCCAGCAGCTCCGACACTCCCGGATCCTACAATGAGCAGTTCTTC.